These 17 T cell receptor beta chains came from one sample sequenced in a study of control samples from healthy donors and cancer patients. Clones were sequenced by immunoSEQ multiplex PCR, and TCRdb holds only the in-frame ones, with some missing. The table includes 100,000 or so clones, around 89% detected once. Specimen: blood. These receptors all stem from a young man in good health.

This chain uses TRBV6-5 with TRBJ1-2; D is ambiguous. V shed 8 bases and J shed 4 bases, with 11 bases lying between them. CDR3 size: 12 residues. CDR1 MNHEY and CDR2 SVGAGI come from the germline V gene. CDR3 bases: TGTGCCAGCCATATACGGTCCTATGGCTACACCTTC. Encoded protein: CASHIRSYGYTF.

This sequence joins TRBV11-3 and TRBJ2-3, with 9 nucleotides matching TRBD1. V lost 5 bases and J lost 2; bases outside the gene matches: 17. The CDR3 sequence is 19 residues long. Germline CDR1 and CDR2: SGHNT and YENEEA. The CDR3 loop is CASSRRAGQGRTTTDTQYF. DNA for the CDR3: TGTGCCAGCAGCCGCCGGGCGGGACAGGGAAGAACGACCACAGATACGCAGTATTTT.

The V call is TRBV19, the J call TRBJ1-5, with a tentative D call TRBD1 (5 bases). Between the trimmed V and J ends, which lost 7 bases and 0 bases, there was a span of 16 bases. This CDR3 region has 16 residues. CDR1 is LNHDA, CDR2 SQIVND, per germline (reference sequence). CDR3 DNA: TGTGCCAGTAACGTGGGGGGGGACTATAGCAATCAGCCCCAGCATTTT. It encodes CASNVGGDYSNQPQHF.

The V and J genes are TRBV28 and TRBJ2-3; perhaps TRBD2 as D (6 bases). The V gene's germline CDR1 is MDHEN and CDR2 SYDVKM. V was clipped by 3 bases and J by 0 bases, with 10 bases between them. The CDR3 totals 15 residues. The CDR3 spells CASSLGGASTDTQYF. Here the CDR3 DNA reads TGTGCCAGCAGTTTGGGCGGGGCTAGCACAGATACGCAGTATTTT.

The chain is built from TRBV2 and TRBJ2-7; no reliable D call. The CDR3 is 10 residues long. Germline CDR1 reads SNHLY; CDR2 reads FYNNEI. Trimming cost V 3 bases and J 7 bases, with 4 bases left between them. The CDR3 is CASSDREQYV. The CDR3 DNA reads TGTGCCAGCAGTGACAGGGAGCAGTACGTC.

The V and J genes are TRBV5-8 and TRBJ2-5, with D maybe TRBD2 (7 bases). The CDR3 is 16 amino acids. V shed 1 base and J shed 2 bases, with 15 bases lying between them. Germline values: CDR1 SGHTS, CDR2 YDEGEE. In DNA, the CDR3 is TGTGCCAGCAGCTTGTATGGGGGGGCCAGGCAAGAGACCCAGTACTTC. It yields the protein CASSLYGGARQETQYF.

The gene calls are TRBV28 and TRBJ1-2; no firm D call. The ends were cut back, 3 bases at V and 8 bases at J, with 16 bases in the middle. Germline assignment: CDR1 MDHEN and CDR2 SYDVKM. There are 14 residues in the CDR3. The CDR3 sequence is CASSFRFHVKGYTF. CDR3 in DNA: TGTGCCAGCAGTTTCCGGTTTCACGTAAAGGGCTACACCTTC.

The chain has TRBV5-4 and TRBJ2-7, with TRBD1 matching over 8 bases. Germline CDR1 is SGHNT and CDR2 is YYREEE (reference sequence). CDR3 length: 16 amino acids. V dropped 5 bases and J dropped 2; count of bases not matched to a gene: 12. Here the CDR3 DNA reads TGTGCCAGCAGTTACGTGGGGACAGGCGAAACCTACGAGCAGTACGTC. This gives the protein CASSYVGTGETYEQYV.

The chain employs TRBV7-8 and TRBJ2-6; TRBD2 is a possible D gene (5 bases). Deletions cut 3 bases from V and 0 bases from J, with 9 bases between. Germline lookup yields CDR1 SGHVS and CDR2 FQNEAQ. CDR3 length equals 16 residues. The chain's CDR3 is CASSFNGNSGANVLTF. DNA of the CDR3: TGTGCCAGCAGCTTTAACGGGAACTCTGGGGCCAACGTCCTGACTTTC.

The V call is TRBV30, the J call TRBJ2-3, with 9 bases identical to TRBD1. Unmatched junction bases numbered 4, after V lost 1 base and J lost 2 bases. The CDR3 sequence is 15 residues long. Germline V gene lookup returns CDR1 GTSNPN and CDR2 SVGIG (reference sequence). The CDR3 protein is CAWSAGTGPTDTQYF. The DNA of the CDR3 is TGTGCCTGGAGTGCCGGGACAGGGCCCACAGATACGCAGTATTTT. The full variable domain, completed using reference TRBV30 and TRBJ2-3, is SQTIHQWPATLVQPVGSPLSLECTVEGTSNPNLYWYRQAAGRGLQLLFYSVGIGQISSEVPQNLSASRPQDRQFILSSKKLLLSDSGFYLCAWSAGTGPTDTQYFGPGTRLTVL.

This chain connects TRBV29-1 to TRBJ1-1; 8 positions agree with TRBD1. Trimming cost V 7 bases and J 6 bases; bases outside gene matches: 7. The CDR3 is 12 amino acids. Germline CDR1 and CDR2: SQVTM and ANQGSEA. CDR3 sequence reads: CSGRTGIAEAFF. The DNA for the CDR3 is TGCAGCGGCAGGACAGGGATCGCTGAAGCTTTCTTT.

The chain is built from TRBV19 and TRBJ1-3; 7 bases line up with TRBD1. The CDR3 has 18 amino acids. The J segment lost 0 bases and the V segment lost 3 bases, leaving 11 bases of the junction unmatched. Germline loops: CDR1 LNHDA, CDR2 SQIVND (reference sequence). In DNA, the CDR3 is TGTGCCAGTAGTATGGGACCTCAGGGACAGCTCTCTGGAAACACCATATATTTT. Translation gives CASSMGPQGQLSGNTIYF.

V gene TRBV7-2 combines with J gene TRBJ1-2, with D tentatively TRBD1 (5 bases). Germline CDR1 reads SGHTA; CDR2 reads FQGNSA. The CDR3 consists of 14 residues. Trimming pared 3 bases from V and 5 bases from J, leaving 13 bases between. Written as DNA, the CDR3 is TGTGCCAGCAGCTTGTCAGGGCCTGGGTATGGCTACACCTTC. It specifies CASSLSGPGYGYTF.

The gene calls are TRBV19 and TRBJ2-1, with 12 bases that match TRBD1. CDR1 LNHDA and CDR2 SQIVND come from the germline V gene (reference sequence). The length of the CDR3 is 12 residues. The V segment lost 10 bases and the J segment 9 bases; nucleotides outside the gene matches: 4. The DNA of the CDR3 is TGTGCCACGGGACAGGGGGCGGGTGAGCAGTTCTTC. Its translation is CATGQGAGEQFF.

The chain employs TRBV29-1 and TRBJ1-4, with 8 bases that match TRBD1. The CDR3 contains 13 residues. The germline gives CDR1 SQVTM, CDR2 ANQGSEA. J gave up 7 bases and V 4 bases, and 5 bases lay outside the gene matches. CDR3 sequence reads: CSVGDRLSEKLFF. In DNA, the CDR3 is TGCAGCGTTGGGGACAGGTTGAGTGAAAAACTGTTTTTT.

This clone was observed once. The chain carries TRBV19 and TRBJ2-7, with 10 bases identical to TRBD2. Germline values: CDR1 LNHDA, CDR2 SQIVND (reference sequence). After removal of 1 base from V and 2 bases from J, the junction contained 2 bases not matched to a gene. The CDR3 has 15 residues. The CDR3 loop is CASSIGSGGTYEQYF. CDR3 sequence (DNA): TGTGCCAGTAGTATAGGTAGCGGGGGGACCTACGAGCAGTACTTC.

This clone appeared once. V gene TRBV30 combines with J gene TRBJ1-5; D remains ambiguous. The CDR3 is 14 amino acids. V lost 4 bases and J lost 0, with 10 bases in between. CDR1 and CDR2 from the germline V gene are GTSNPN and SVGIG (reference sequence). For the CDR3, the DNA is TGTGCCTGGAAGCGTCAGCATAGCAATCAGCCCCAGCATTTT. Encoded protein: CAWKRQHSNQPQHF.